Listed below are T cell receptor beta chains from one sample, sequenced in a study of blood T cell repertoires in COVID-19. Profiling relied on immunoSEQ multiplex PCR, and the TCRdb table lists in-frame clones only, not all of them. This sample has about 62,000 clones, with 85% to 90% found just once. Sequencing was done on a sample of peripheral blood. All receptors come from a man in his sixties or seventies with acute or convalescent COVID-19. CDR3s include the opening cysteine and the closing phenylalanine or tryptophan. The order of the fields is CDR3 length, J gene, clone size, D gene, V gene, CDR3 DNA, CDR3 protein. A D gene is named only where the DNA matches it firmly. Clone sizes are given selectively: once, few, many, or a class where the clone is expanded.

len: 15
j_gene: TRBJ2-5
abundance: .
d_gene: .
v_gene: TRBV5-1
CDR3nt: TGCGCCAGCAGCTTGGATTCCGGGTCCTCTGAGACCCAGTACTTC
CDR3aa: CASSLDSGSSETQYF

len: 20
j_gene: TRBJ1-2
abundance: .
d_gene: TRBD1
v_gene: TRBV3-1/TRBV3-2
CDR3nt: TGTGCCAGCAGCCCGCGCCGGGACAGGGGGAGGGGGACAGCTAACTATGGCTACACCTTC
CDR3aa: CASSPRRDRGRGTANYGYTF

len: 18
j_gene: TRBJ2-7
abundance: .
d_gene: TRBD1
v_gene: TRBV19
CDR3nt: TGTGCCAGTAGGAGGACAGGGGGCGTACCAGCGGGAGTTTACGAGCAGTACTTC
CDR3aa: CASRRTGGVPAGVYEQYF

len: 16
j_gene: TRBJ2-3
abundance: once
d_gene: TRBD1
v_gene: TRBV3-1/TRBV3-2
CDR3nt: TGTGCCAGCAGCCAACAGGGGACAGGGTACAGAGATACGCAGTATTTT
CDR3aa: CASSQQGTGYRDTQYF

len: 16
j_gene: TRBJ2-2
abundance: .
d_gene: .
v_gene: TRBV7-3
CDR3nt: TGTGCCAGCAGCTTAATACCCCAGCCTCCGGGCGGGGAGCTGTTTTTT
CDR3aa: CASSLIPQPPGGELFF

len: 17
j_gene: TRBJ2-7
abundance: .
d_gene: TRBD1
v_gene: TRBV5-1
CDR3nt: TGCGCCAGCAGCATACGCCCCGGGACAGGGGGCACGGACGAGCAGTACTTC
CDR3aa: CASSIRPGTGGTDEQYF

len: 13
j_gene: TRBJ1-2
abundance: .
d_gene: .
v_gene: TRBV30
CDR3nt: TGTGCCTGGAGTTGGAGTCCGCCCTATGGCTACACCTTC
CDR3aa: CAWSWSPPYGYTF

len: 12
j_gene: TRBJ2-3
abundance: .
d_gene: .
v_gene: TRBV6-5
CDR3nt: TGTGCCAGCAGTTCCTCCGGGTATACGCAGTATTTT
CDR3aa: CASSSSGYTQYF

len: 15
j_gene: TRBJ1-5
abundance: .
d_gene: .
v_gene: TRBV15
CDR3nt: TGTGCCACCAGCAGAGATGGAGGGGCGGGCCAGCCCCAGCATTTT
CDR3aa: CATSRDGGAGQPQHF

len: 13
j_gene: TRBJ1-1
abundance: once
d_gene: .
v_gene: TRBV5-1
CDR3nt: TGCGCCAGCAGCTTGAGCCGGAACACTGAAGCTTTCTTT
CDR3aa: CASSLSRNTEAFF

len: 15
j_gene: TRBJ2-1
abundance: once
d_gene: TRBD1
v_gene: TRBV30
CDR3nt: TGTGCCTGGAGTAAAAGACAGGGGTCCTACAATGAGCAGTTCTTC
CDR3aa: CAWSKRQGSYNEQFF

len: 14
j_gene: TRBJ1-4
abundance: .
d_gene: TRBD1
v_gene: TRBV5-4
CDR3nt: TGTGCCAGCAGACCGACAGGGGATAATGAAAAACTGTTTTTT
CDR3aa: CASRPTGDNEKLFF

len: 14
j_gene: TRBJ2-1
abundance: .
d_gene: TRBD2
v_gene: TRBV6-1
CDR3nt: TGTGCCAGCAGTGAAGGGATAGCGGGAGGTGAGCAGTTCTTC
CDR3aa: CASSEGIAGGEQFF

len: 15
j_gene: TRBJ2-3
abundance: .
d_gene: .
v_gene: TRBV14
CDR3nt: TGTGCCAGCAGCCAAGACGGGGGGCCCACAGATACGCAGTATTTT
CDR3aa: CASSQDGGPTDTQYF

len: 13
j_gene: TRBJ1-3
abundance: .
d_gene: .
v_gene: TRBV25-1
CDR3nt: TGTGCCAGCACCGTCCTCTCTGGAAACACCATATATTTT
CDR3aa: CASTVLSGNTIYF

len: 15
j_gene: TRBJ2-7
abundance: few
d_gene: TRBD2
v_gene: TRBV27
CDR3nt: TGTGCCAGCAGTTCTCCGGGACTAGGGGCCTACGAGCAGTACTTC
CDR3aa: CASSSPGLGAYEQYF

len: 11
j_gene: TRBJ2-7
abundance: once
d_gene: .
v_gene: TRBV6-5
CDR3nt: TGTGCCAGCAGTTACCAATACGAGCAGTACTTC
CDR3aa: CASSYQYEQYF

len: 14
j_gene: TRBJ1-1
abundance: .
d_gene: TRBD1
v_gene: TRBV18
CDR3nt: TGTGCCAGCTCGTCGGGACAGGGAAAAACTGAAGCTTTCTTT
CDR3aa: CASSSGQGKTEAFF

len: 11
j_gene: TRBJ2-2
abundance: .
d_gene: .
v_gene: TRBV20-1
CDR3nt: TGCAATAACCTCAGGGCCGGGGAGCTGTTTTTT
CDR3aa: CNNLRAGELFF

len: 16
j_gene: TRBJ1-3
abundance: .
d_gene: .
v_gene: TRBV7-2
CDR3nt: TGTGCCAGCAGCTCCTCAGGGTCTTCCTCTGGAAACACCATATATTTT
CDR3aa: CASSSSGSSSGNTIYF

len: 14
j_gene: TRBJ1-2
abundance: .
d_gene: .
v_gene: TRBV7-2
CDR3nt: TGTGCCAGCAGCTTAGGGTGGGGGCCCTATGGCTACACCTTC
CDR3aa: CASSLGWGPYGYTF

len: 14
j_gene: TRBJ2-7
abundance: .
d_gene: .
v_gene: TRBV18
CDR3nt: TGTGCCAGCTCACCGGGGCTACTACGGAACGAGCAGTACTTC
CDR3aa: CASSPGLLRNEQYF

len: 15
j_gene: TRBJ2-2
abundance: .
d_gene: .
v_gene: TRBV24-1
CDR3nt: TGTGCCACCAGTGACACAGGGTATGACACCGGGGAGCTGTTTTTT
CDR3aa: CATSDTGYDTGELFF

len: 14
j_gene: TRBJ2-3
abundance: .
d_gene: .
v_gene: TRBV3-1/TRBV3-2
CDR3nt: TGTGCCAGCAGCTTCGTCGAGGGAGCAGATACGCAGTATTTT
CDR3aa: CASSFVEGADTQYF

len: 15
j_gene: TRBJ2-3
abundance: .
d_gene: TRBD2
v_gene: TRBV18
CDR3nt: TGTGCCAGCTCTACCGGAGCGGGGGGGACAGATACGCAGTATTTT
CDR3aa: CASSTGAGGTDTQYF

len: 16
j_gene: TRBJ1-2
abundance: .
d_gene: TRBD1
v_gene: TRBV10-3
CDR3nt: TGTGCCATCAGTGAGGGGGGGCAGGGGGAACTTTATGGCTACACCTTC
CDR3aa: CAISEGGQGELYGYTF

len: 14
j_gene: TRBJ1-2
abundance: .
d_gene: TRBD1
v_gene: TRBV27
CDR3nt: TGTGCCAGCAGTTGGACAGGGGGTATGAGTGGCTACACCTTC
CDR3aa: CASSWTGGMSGYTF

len: 15
j_gene: TRBJ2-2
abundance: .
d_gene: .
v_gene: TRBV6-5
CDR3nt: TGTGCCAGCAGTTACGCAGGACAGAAGACCGGGGAGCTGTTTTTT
CDR3aa: CASSYAGQKTGELFF

len: 14
j_gene: TRBJ2-3
abundance: .
d_gene: .
v_gene: TRBV2
CDR3nt: TGTGCCAGCAGTGATACTACTAGGCCTGATACGCAGTATTTT
CDR3aa: CASSDTTRPDTQYF

len: 16
j_gene: TRBJ2-5
abundance: once
d_gene: TRBD2
v_gene: TRBV6-1
CDR3nt: TGTGCCAGCAGTGAAAGTTCGGGGGGGGCCTCAGAGACCCAGTACTTC
CDR3aa: CASSESSGGASETQYF

len: 13
j_gene: TRBJ2-7
abundance: .
d_gene: .
v_gene: TRBV18
CDR3nt: TGTGCCAGCTCACCACATCCGCGATACGAGCAGTACTTC
CDR3aa: CASSPHPRYEQYF

len: 13
j_gene: TRBJ1-3
abundance: .
d_gene: TRBD1
v_gene: TRBV20-1
CDR3nt: TGCAGTGCTAGTCAGGGGGCCGGAAACACCATATATTTT
CDR3aa: CSASQGAGNTIYF

len: 14
j_gene: TRBJ2-1
abundance: .
d_gene: TRBD2
v_gene: TRBV3-1/TRBV3-2
CDR3nt: TGTGCCAGCAGCCAAGAAGCGGGGAGGTATGAGCAGTTCTTC
CDR3aa: CASSQEAGRYEQFF

len: 16
j_gene: TRBJ2-2
abundance: .
d_gene: TRBD1
v_gene: TRBV5-1
CDR3nt: TGCGCCAGCTCCCGACAGGGGATCGGGAACACCGGGGAGCTGTTTTTT
CDR3aa: CASSRQGIGNTGELFF

len: 17
j_gene: TRBJ1-3
abundance: .
d_gene: TRBD1
v_gene: TRBV5-1
CDR3nt: TGCGCCAGCAGCTTGGCGGGACAGGGGGCTCTGGGAAACACCATATATTTT
CDR3aa: CASSLAGQGALGNTIYF

len: 16
j_gene: TRBJ2-6
abundance: once
d_gene: TRBD1
v_gene: TRBV18
CDR3nt: TGTGCCAGCTCAGAGGGGGCTAGCTCTGGGGCCAACGTCCTGACTTTC
CDR3aa: CASSEGASSGANVLTF

len: 14
j_gene: TRBJ2-1
abundance: .
d_gene: .
v_gene: TRBV3-1/TRBV3-2
CDR3nt: TGTGCCAGCAGCCCCGGTAGCGAACCCAATGAGCAGTTCTTC
CDR3aa: CASSPGSEPNEQFF

len: 14
j_gene: TRBJ2-5
abundance: .
d_gene: .
v_gene: TRBV19
CDR3nt: TGTGCCAGTAGTAGGGAGGGGGTCCAAGAGACCCAGTACTTC
CDR3aa: CASSREGVQETQYF

len: 13
j_gene: TRBJ1-1
abundance: .
d_gene: TRBD1
v_gene: TRBV5-1
CDR3nt: TGCGCCAGCACGACAGGGGATAACACTGAAGCTTTCTTT
CDR3aa: CASTTGDNTEAFF

len: 14
j_gene: TRBJ1-2
abundance: .
d_gene: .
v_gene: TRBV28
CDR3nt: TGTGCCAGCAGTCCTCCCAGGGGTCAAGGGGGCTACACCTTC
CDR3aa: CASSPPRGQGGYTF

len: 14
j_gene: TRBJ2-7
abundance: .
d_gene: .
v_gene: TRBV9
CDR3nt: TGTGCCAGCAGCGTGACCAGGGTGGGCTACGAGCAGTACTTC
CDR3aa: CASSVTRVGYEQYF

len: 13
j_gene: TRBJ1-5
abundance: .
d_gene: .
v_gene: TRBV30
CDR3nt: TGTGCCTGGAGTAAACAGAGCAATCAGCCCCAGCATTTT
CDR3aa: CAWSKQSNQPQHF